The 29 T cell receptor beta chains listed next were all sequenced from one sample in a study of T cell responses to AZD1222 COVID-19 vaccine. This table comes from immunoSEQ multiplex PCR, and its TCRdb copy is limited to in-frame clones, with some not included. Of roughly 80,000 clones listed, just over 90% are singletons. This specimen consisted of peripheral blood, obtained on day 0 of MenACWY control vaccination. The receptors stem from an adult in good health.

The gene calls are TRBV3-1 (or the pseudogene TRBV3-2) and TRBJ1-6, with no clear D. Germline lookup yields CDR1 LGHDT and CDR2 YNNKEL (reference sequence). V dropped 1 base and J dropped 4 bases, with 11 bases sitting between them. The CDR3 is 16 amino acids. The CDR3 nucleotides are TGTGCCAGCAGCCAAGGCCCACTGACTTATAATTCACCCCTCCACTTT. It translates to CASSQGPLTYNSPLHF.

The rearrangement uses TRBV11-2 and TRBJ1-2; D not certain. The germline V gene has CDR1 SGHAT and CDR2 FQNNGV. The V end was cut by 2 bases, the J end by 4 bases, with 11 bases between. The CDR3 has 14 residues. The CDR3 protein is CASSLQRRSYGYTF. The CDR3 DNA sequence: TGTGCCAGCAGCTTACAGCGACGGAGCTATGGCTACACCTTC.

Turning to this clone: The junction departs from germline at one end; a sequencing error may be responsible. This chain links TRBV28 with TRBJ1-1; D is possibly TRBD1 (6 bases). This CDR3 comprises 17 residues. CDR1 and CDR2 from the germline V gene are MDHEN and SYDVKM. CDR3 loop: CTSSLMGAGRAGTEAFF. CDR3 DNA: TGTACCAGCAGTTTAATGGGGGCCGGAAGGGCCGGCACTGAAGCTTTCTTT.

The chain combines TRBV27 with TRBJ2-3, with 12 bases identical to TRBD2. Germline V gene data show CDR1 as MNHEY and CDR2 as SMNVEV (reference sequence). The CDR3 length is 15 residues. J lost 5 bases, V lost 6 bases, and 6 bases had no gene match. The CDR3 here is CASSYGTSGQDTQYF. CDR3 DNA sequence: TGTGCCAGCAGCTATGGGACTAGCGGGCAAGATACGCAGTATTTT.

The sample holds one count of this clone. V usage is TRBV30 and J usage is TRBJ2-1; D possibly corresponds to TRBD2 (6 bases). CDR3 length: 15 residues. From germline, CDR1 is GTSNPN and CDR2 SVGIG (reference sequence). The ends were cut back, 3 bases at V and 0 bases at J, with 12 bases in the middle. CDR3 sequence: CAWSGGESSYNEQFF. DNA of the CDR3: TGTGCCTGGAGCGGGGGAGAGAGCTCCTACAATGAGCAGTTCTTC.

This clone was counted a few times. This rearrangement joins TRBV6-6 to TRBJ1-2; D gene uncertain. V dropped 4 bases and J dropped 2 bases, with 8 bases sitting between them. CDR1 and CDR2 from the germline V gene are MNHNY and SVGAGI (reference sequence). This CDR3 comprises 13 residues. CDR3 amino acids: CASSSAGNYGYTF. The CDR3 nucleotides are TGTGCCAGCAGTTCGGCAGGCAACTATGGCTACACCTTC.

The count of this clone is one. The chain couples TRBV28 to TRBJ2-1, with 7 nucleotides matching TRBD2. Germline-derived CDR1 and CDR2 are MDHEN and SYDVKM. V lost 10 bases and J lost 9; bases outside the gene matches: 15. The CDR3 consists of 14 residues. This CDR3 reads CATGRLAGPGEQFF. CDR3 sequence (DNA): TGTGCCACCGGACGGTTAGCGGGCCCCGGTGAGCAGTTCTTC.

On this clone itself: Germline is not matched at one junction end, which may reflect a read error. The CDR3 protein is CASSQGGGSPLHF. The CDR3, as DNA: TGTGCTAGCAGCCAAGGCGGGGGATCACCCCTCCACTTT. The V gene is TRBV7-7, the J gene TRBJ1-6, with D maybe TRBD1 (5 bases). CDR3 length equals 13 residues. CDR1 is SSHAT, CDR2 FNYEAQ, per germline (reference sequence).

V and J are TRBV27 and TRBJ1-1; D gene ambiguous. The V end lost 3 bases, the J end lost 1 base, and 9 bases lay between the germline ends. Looked up from germline, CDR1 is MNHEY and CDR2 is SMNVEV (reference sequence). There are 14 residues in the CDR3. For the CDR3, the DNA is TGTGCCAGCAGTTTTGGCAGTAAGAACACTGAAGCTTTCTTT. This codes for CASSFGSKNTEAFF.

This clone showed up just once. V usage is TRBV9 and J usage is TRBJ2-3; TRBD2 matches 11 bases. The CDR3 covers 19 residues. Germline lookup yields CDR1 SGDLS and CDR2 YYNGEE. With 4 bases clipped from V and 2 bases from J, the junction kept 15 bases outside the gene matches. The DNA of the CDR3 is TGTGCCAGCAGCCCTCGCCCGTTGACTAGCGGGATAGTCACAGATACGCAGTATTTT. This gives the protein CASSPRPLTSGIVTDTQYF.

Here the CDR3 DNA reads TGTGCCAGCAGTTACTCAGCGGGAGGGCTATACGAGCAGTACTTC. It is translated as CASSYSAGGLYEQYF. The chain recombines TRBV6-5 with TRBJ2-7; 10 bases map to TRBD2. CDR3 length equals 15 residues. The V gene's germline CDR1 is MNHEY and CDR2 SVGAGI. V was pared by 0 bases and J by 4 bases, with 3 bases of the junction left unmatched.

The chain recombines TRBV14 with TRBJ1-4, with D hard to call. The V gene lost 5 bases and the J gene lost 5 bases, with 12 bases spanning the gap. The CDR3 has 14 residues. CDR1 is SGHDN and CDR2 is FVKESK in the germline V gene. The CDR3 loop is CASSGRPLNEKLFF. In nucleotides, the CDR3 is TGTGCCAGCAGCGGCAGGCCCCTCAATGAAAAACTGTTTTTT.

The CDR3 loop reads CASSLGAYQETQYF. As DNA, the CDR3 is TGTGCCAGCAGCCTCGGAGCGTACCAAGAGACCCAGTACTTC. The V and J genes are TRBV5-6 and TRBJ2-5; D gene ambiguous. The length of the CDR3 is 14 residues. Germline values: CDR1 SGHDT, CDR2 YYEEEE. V was trimmed by 4 bases and J by 0 bases, leaving 10 bases between them.

This clone was seen more than once but under ten times. The chain employs TRBV2 and TRBJ1-6, with D possibly TRBD1 on 5 matching bases. Germline values: CDR1 SNHLY, CDR2 FYNNEI. The ends were cut back, 4 bases at V and 5 bases at J, with 12 bases in the middle. There are 15 residues in the CDR3. The CDR3 DNA reads TGTGCCAGCAGTGCAGGACAATCACATAATTCACCCCTCCACTTT. This sequence encodes CASSAGQSHNSPLHF.

This chain joins TRBV19 and TRBJ1-5, with 11 bases that match TRBD1. The CDR3 is made up of 16 amino acids. From germline, CDR1 is LNHDA and CDR2 SQIVND (reference sequence). The V gene end was trimmed by 1 base and the J gene end by 9 bases; junction bases not matched to a gene: 8. The CDR3 reads CASSIGTGGFGGPQHF. Written as DNA, the CDR3 is TGTGCCAGTAGTATAGGGACAGGGGGCTTCGGGGGGCCCCAGCATTTT.

V and J are TRBV5-1 and TRBJ1-1; TRBD1 matches 8 bases. Trimming cost V 0 bases and J 5 bases; bases outside gene matches: 9. CDR1 and CDR2 from the germline V gene are SGHRS and YFSETQ. CDR3 size: 16 residues. CDR3 bases: TGCGCCAGCAGCTTGGCGGTTCAGGGGGCGAAGACTGAAGCTTTCTTT. The encoded protein is CASSLAVQGAKTEAFF.

CDR3 loop: CASSQGLGLSTDTQYF. The CDR3 coding sequence is TGTGCCAGCAGCCAGGGACTAGGGCTAAGCACAGATACGCAGTATTTT. V usage is TRBV7-6 and J usage is TRBJ2-3; the match to TRBD2 covers 8 bases. Germline lookup yields CDR1 SGHVS and CDR2 FNYEAQ. V was pared by 5 bases and J by 0 bases, with 7 bases of the junction left unmatched. CDR3 length: 16 residues.

The genes are TRBV5-1 and TRBJ2-7; D may be TRBD1 or TRBD2 (5 bases each). The CDR3 loop spans 17 amino acids. Trimming cost V 1 base and J 4 bases, with 21 bases left between them. Germline values: CDR1 SGHRS, CDR2 YFSETQ. CDR3 amino acids: CASSLLVQGEGGYEQYF. Here the CDR3 DNA reads TGCGCCAGCAGCTTGTTGGTTCAGGGTGAAGGCGGGTACGAGCAGTACTTC.

The chain has TRBV3-1 (or the pseudogene TRBV3-2) and TRBJ1-1; 9 bases match TRBD1. The CDR3 contains 12 residues. CDR1 and CDR2 (germline): LGHDT, YNNKEL (reference sequence). Losses at the gene ends were 0 bases for V and 10 bases for J; bases not matched to a gene: 0. The CDR3 sequence is CASSQEDRGAFF. DNA for the CDR3: TGTGCCAGCAGCCAAGAGGACAGGGGAGCTTTCTTT.

V and J are TRBV6-1 and TRBJ1-6; TRBD1 might be the D (5 bases). V was trimmed by 3 bases and J by 7 bases, leaving 16 bases between them. This CDR3 spans 16 amino acids. Germline lookup yields CDR1 MNHNS and CDR2 SASEGT. The CDR3, as DNA: TGTGCCAGCAGTGATACACCGGGACGGACGAATTCACCCCTCCACTTT. Its translation: CASSDTPGRTNSPLHF.

The chain combines TRBV5-8 with TRBJ2-3, with a possible D match to TRBD1 (7 bases). The CDR3 spans 17 residues. Deletions cut 1 base from V and 6 bases from J, with 21 bases between. Germline lookup yields CDR1 SGHTS and CDR2 YDEGEE. CDR3 DNA: TGTGCCAGCAGCTTGAGAGGGGGCGGCGGAGGGTTGGATACGCAGTATTTT. This gives the protein CASSLRGGGGGLDTQYF.

The V and J genes are TRBV29-1 and TRBJ2-7; 10 nucleotides line up with TRBD2. Germline V CDR1 and CDR2: SQVTM, ANQGSEA. This CDR3 has 14 amino acids. With 8 bases clipped from V and 7 bases from J, the junction kept 14 bases outside the gene matches. The CDR3 sequence: CSTASTSGAQEQYF. The DNA for the CDR3 is TGCAGCACTGCTAGCACTAGCGGGGCGCAGGAGCAGTACTTC.

The chain joins TRBV2 to TRBJ2-2; D is possibly TRBD1 (5 bases). There are 13 residues in the CDR3. The germline V gene has CDR1 SNHLY and CDR2 FYNNEI. V shed 8 bases and J shed 5 bases, with 12 bases lying between them. The DNA for the CDR3 is TGTGCCAGCCGACAGATGCCTACCGGGGAGCTGTTTTTT. Protein: CASRQMPTGELFF. Combining the CDR3 with reference TRBV2 and TRBJ2-2 gives the whole variable domain EPEVTQTPSHQVTQMGQEVILRCVPISNHLYFYWYRQILGQKVEFLVSFYNNEISEKSEIFDDQFSVERPDGSNFTLKIRSTKLEDSAMYFCASRQMPTGELFFGEGSRLTVL.

The chain links TRBV7-6 to TRBJ2-5, with a possible D match to TRBD1 (5 bases). The germline gives CDR1 SGHVS, CDR2 FNYEAQ. The V and J ends lost 4 bases and 5 bases respectively, with 17 bases between them. CDR3 length: 15 amino acids. The CDR3, as DNA: TGTGCCAGCAGCTCTGGGGCAGGCTTGGGGGAGACCCAGTACTTC. Its protein product is CASSSGAGLGETQYF.

This sequence joins TRBV20-1 and TRBJ2-5; D is possibly TRBD2 (5 bases). Germline-derived CDR1 and CDR2 are DFQATT and SNEGSKA (reference sequence). The V end lost 4 bases, the J end lost 3 bases, and 9 bases lay between the germline ends. The CDR3 is 12 residues long. The CDR3 region is CSAIDYKETQYF. The CDR3 DNA reads as TGCAGTGCTATTGACTACAAAGAGACCCAGTACTTC.

Only a few counts were recorded for this clone. The V call is TRBV6-5, the J call TRBJ2-1; TRBD2 matches at 12 bases. Unmatched junction bases numbered 1, after V lost 6 bases and J lost 4 bases. The CDR3 contains 14 residues. Germline V gene lookup returns CDR1 MNHEY and CDR2 SVGAGI. The CDR3 nucleotides read TGTGCCAGCAGCGGACTAGCGGGGTACAATGAGCAGTTCTTC. This encodes CASSGLAGYNEQFF.

This sequence joins TRBV11-1 and TRBJ2-2, with 10 bases fitting TRBD1. The V and J ends lost 3 bases and 5 bases, in that order; junction bases with no gene match: 3. The V gene's germline CDR1 is SGHAT and CDR2 FQDESV (reference sequence). The CDR3 spans 15 residues. The CDR3 loop reads CASSLRDRGTGELFF. The CDR3 DNA reads as TGTGCCAGCAGCTTGCGGGACAGGGGTACCGGGGAGCTGTTTTTT.

This rearrangement joins TRBV19 to TRBJ2-2; 11 nucleotides match TRBD2. The CDR3 is made up of 17 amino acids. The V gene's germline CDR1 is LNHDA and CDR2 SQIVND (reference sequence). V lost 1 base to trimming and J lost 5 bases; unmatched junction nucleotides: 6. CDR3 sequence reads: CASSIAGTSGITGELFF. In nucleotides, the CDR3 is TGTGCCAGTAGTATAGCCGGGACTAGCGGTATAACCGGGGAGCTGTTTTTT.

The V call is TRBV9, the J call TRBJ1-6, with D maybe TRBD1 (5 bases). Germline V CDR1 and CDR2: SGDLS, YYNGEE. This CDR3 has 15 residues. Trimming removed 3 bases at V and 8 bases at J, with 15 bases between. The CDR3 loop reads CASSGPGANHSPLHF. CDR3 sequence (DNA): TGTGCCAGCAGCGGACCCGGGGCGAACCATTCACCCCTCCACTTT.